This T cell receptor beta chain comes out of a study of human versus mouse CDR3 diversity and MHC coevolution. For the study at large: The immunoSEQ assay reportedly detects one in 200,000 T cells.

Method: immunoSEQ multiplex PCR; TCRdb's copy keeps in-frame clones and lacks some. The sample shows some 82,000 clones, roughly 93% of them seen only once. Study findings and constraints: Among all groups, most of the three human donors showed least clonal inequality. In humans, T-cell selection involved six or seven MHC II alleles.

This clone has a single count. What it binds is unknown. The germline V gene has CDR1 SGHTA and CDR2 FQGTGA. The CDR3 is 13 residues long. V was pared by 5 bases and J by 6 bases, with 7 bases of the junction left unmatched. This receptor was obtained from a person aged 25 to 69 in good health. The chain combines TRBV7-3 with TRBJ2-7; TRBD1 matches at 7 bases. Sequenced material: naive CD4+ T cells from blood. Subset of the sample: CD45RO-negative CD62L-positive naive CD4 T cells. In DNA, the CDR3 is TGTGCCAGCAGCATGGGACAGCTCTCCGAGCAGTACTTC. Its protein is CASSMGQLSEQYF. Variable domain in full (rest from reference TRBV7-3 and TRBJ2-7): GAGVSQTPSNKVTEKGKYVELRCDPISGHTALYWYRQSLGQGPEFLIYFQGTGAADDSGLPNDRFFAVRPEGSVSTLKIQRTERGDSAVYLCASSMGQLSEQYFGPGTRLTVT.